A selection of T cell receptor beta chains follows, all from one sample in a study of shared clonotypes between healthy human individuals. Data came from immunoSEQ multiplex PCR; TCRdb stores just in-frame clones and leaves some out. Here the sample spans millions of clones, roughly 94% being singletons. The sample was naive CD4+ T cells sorted from blood. Receptors were obtained from a young man in good health. CDR3s include the opening cysteine and the closing phenylalanine or tryptophan. Fields, in order: V gene, D gene, clone size, J gene, CDR3 DNA, CDR3 protein. A D gene is named only where the DNA matches it firmly. Size tells how often a clone was seen (once, few, many) or the class of an expanded clone, and some rows leave it out.

TRBV5-1	-	once	TRBJ1-3	TGCGCCAGCAGCTTGGATTGGGGGCTCTCTGGAAACACCATATATTTT	CASSLDWGLSGNTIYF
TRBV6-6	-	-	TRBJ2-7	TGTGCCAGCAAGGCAGGAAGCTCCTACGAGCAGTACTTC	CASKAGSSYEQYF
TRBV18	TRBD1	-	TRBJ2-7	TGTGCCAGCCATTACCGGGACAGGGGGGCCTACGAGCAGTACTTC	CASHYRDRGAYEQYF
TRBV9	TRBD1	once	TRBJ1-2	TGTGCCAGCAGCTTCCGCCTAGGGGGCTACGATGGCTACACCTTC	CASSFRLGGYDGYTF
TRBV2	TRBD2	-	TRBJ2-3	TGTGCCAGCAGCCCTAACCCTCTAGCGGGGAGCACAGATACGCAGTATTTT	CASSPNPLAGSTDTQYF
TRBV15	-	-	TRBJ1-2	TGTGCCACCAGCAGACAGGGGAACTATGGCTACACCTTC	CATSRQGNYGYTF
TRBV5-4	TRBD1	-	TRBJ2-5	TGTGCCAGCAGCTTAGGCAGGGGGATCCAAGAGACCCAGTACTTC	CASSLGRGIQETQYF
TRBV7-2	-	once	TRBJ2-1	TGTGCCAGCAGCTTAGCCCAGGCCCGGGCAGTGAATGAGCAGTTCTTC	CASSLAQARAVNEQFF
TRBV29-1	-	-	TRBJ2-7	TGCAGCGTTTTACAGGGTCCCGGCGAGCAGTACTTC	CSVLQGPGEQYF
TRBV21-1	-	-	TRBJ2-3	TGTGCCAGCAGCAAGGATCCCCGGTGTTTAGATACGCAGTATTTT	CASSKDPRCLDTQYF
TRBV29-1	TRBD1	-	TRBJ2-1	TGCAGCGTTGGCACAGGGGGCCGGAGTGAGCAGTTCTTC	CSVGTGGRSEQFF
TRBV7-9	-	-	TRBJ1-2	TGTGCCAGCAGCTTACCCCCCACATATGGCTACACCTTC	CASSLPPTYGYTF
TRBV18	-	-	TRBJ1-1	TGTGCCAGCTCGGGGGGGGCTGAAGCTTTCTTT	CASSGGAEAFF
TRBV6-1	-	-	TRBJ1-5	TGTGCCAGCAGTGAAGTTTTGAAGCCCCAGCATTTT	CASSEVLKPQHF
TRBV12-5	TRBD2	few	TRBJ2-1	TGTGCTAGTGGTTTTAGCGGGAGCTCCTACAATGAGCAGTTCTTC	CASGFSGSSYNEQFF
TRBV7-6	TRBD2	-	TRBJ2-5	TGTGCCAGCAGCCCAGGACTAGCGGGAGTGGGGGAGACCCAGTACTTC	CASSPGLAGVGETQYF
TRBV28	-	once	TRBJ1-6	TGTGCCAGCAGTCGGGGGGAAAGCTCCTATAATTCACCCCTCCACTTT	CASSRGESSYNSPLHF
TRBV6-5	-	-	TRBJ1-6	TGTGCCAGCAGTTATGTGACGCTGGGAAATTCACCCCTCCACTTT	CASSYVTLGNSPLHF
TRBV11-2	-	-	TRBJ1-2	TGTGCCAGCAGCTTAGACTTACGGGGGCCCTATGGCTACACCTTC	CASSLDLRGPYGYTF
TRBV7-9	-	once	TRBJ1-4	TGTGCCAGCAGCTTAGCGGGTCTTAGTGAAAAACTGTTTTTT	CASSLAGLSEKLFF